This passage covers 16 T cell receptor beta chains from one sample sequenced in a study of T cell repertoires in cytomegalovirus infection. MiXCR, run by TCRdb on the reads, gives a single entry per CDR3 protein. The sample yields almost 550,000 distinct CDR3 sequences, approximately 15% seen once. Material: CD8+ T cells from PBMCs. All receptors derive from a human donor in good health (CMV status not recorded). Some clones in this sample may be carry-over from other donors' samples.

This chain uses TRBV19 with TRBJ1-2, with D unclear. Looked up from germline, CDR1 is LNHDA and CDR2 is SQIVND (reference sequence). The CDR3 has 14 residues. Trimming took off 0 bases at V and 1 base at J, with 6 bases between the two ends. Written as DNA, the CDR3 is TGTGCCAGTAGTATAGAACGGGATAACTATGGCTACACCTTC. Encoded protein: CASSIERDNYGYTF.

This clonotype was recorded at least ten times. The chain is built from TRBV7-3 and TRBJ1-1; 7 nucleotides align to TRBD1. Trimming took 5 bases from V and 8 from J; bases not matched to a gene: 8. The CDR3 runs 13 residues. Germline CDR1 is SGHTA and CDR2 is FQGTGA. CDR3 sequence: CASSQTQGREAFF. CDR3 sequence (DNA): TGTGCCAGCAGCCAAACACAGGGGAGGGAAGCTTTCTTT.

This clonotype has at least ten counts. The V call is TRBV2, the J call TRBJ1-2; no reliable D call. The germline gives CDR1 SNHLY, CDR2 FYNNEI. The CDR3 totals 11 residues. V lost 6 bases and J lost 4, with 6 bases in between. CDR3 sequence (DNA): TGTGCCAGCAGGGGCGTCTATGGCTACACCTTC. Amino acid sequence: CASRGVYGYTF.

As regards this clonotype: The germline gene is not matched at one end of the junction; a read error may be the cause. V gene TRBV11-2 combines with J gene TRBJ2-7; TRBD1 is a possible D gene (6 bases). The CDR3 sequence is 14 residues long. Germline assignment: CDR1 SGHAT and CDR2 FQNNGV. The CDR3 here is CASSLVRGSDETYF. The DNA of the CDR3 is TGTGCAAGCAGTCTCGTGAGGGGGTCAGATGAGACGTACTTC.

The rearrangement joins TRBV10-3 to TRBJ2-5; 14 bases map to TRBD2. Germline CDR1 ENHRY, CDR2 SYGVKD. Trimming cost V 2 bases and J 3 bases; bases outside gene matches: 2. This CDR3 contains 16 residues. The CDR3 here is CAISEPGLAGEETQYF. DNA for the CDR3: TGTGCCATCAGTGAGCCGGGACTAGCGGGGGAAGAGACCCAGTACTTC.

This clonotype has a handful of counts. This chain joins TRBV20-1 and TRBJ1-5; 8 positions match TRBD1. From germline, CDR1 is DFQATT and CDR2 SNEGSKA (reference sequence). Losses at the gene ends were 3 bases for V and 0 bases for J; bases not matched to a gene: 4. The CDR3 has 15 residues. For the CDR3, the DNA is TGCAGTGCTAGGACAGGGGACCATAGCAATCAGCCCCAGCATTTT. Residues: CSARTGDHSNQPQHF.

This clonotype is a singleton in its sample. The J gene is TRBJ1-4, the V gene TRBV5-4; TRBD1 agrees at 7 bases. Germline trimming cut 4 bases from V and 6 bases from J; bases unmatched to any gene: 12. The CDR3 covers 16 residues. Germline CDR1 reads SGHNT; CDR2 reads YYREEE (reference sequence). CDR3 in DNA: TGTGCCAGCAGCCTCGACAGGGTACGCCAAGATGAAAAACTGTTTTTT. This sequence encodes CASSLDRVRQDEKLFF.

This clonotype was seen at least ten times. This chain connects TRBV7-3 to TRBJ2-1; 13 bases map to TRBD2. The CDR3 is made up of 15 amino acids. The V segment lost 5 bases and the J segment 8 bases; nucleotides outside the gene matches: 6. Germline assignment: CDR1 SGHTA and CDR2 FQGTGA. CDR3 nucleotides: TGTGCCAGCAGCACTAGCGGGAGGGCCGAGGATGAGCAGTTCTTC. Protein: CASSTSGRAEDEQFF.

This clonotype has a count of ten or more. The chain carries TRBV7-8 and TRBJ2-2; a possible D gene is TRBD2 (5 bases). V was shortened by 4 bases and J by 0 bases, with 18 bases between the two germline ends. This CDR3 spans 18 amino acids. Germline assignment: CDR1 SGHVS and CDR2 FQNEAQ. Here the CDR3 DNA reads TGTGCCAGCAGCTCCGGGGATTATAGCTGGTCGAACACCGGGGAGCTGTTTTTT. It translates to CASSSGDYSWSNTGELFF.

This chain links TRBV5-4 with TRBJ2-1; D may be TRBD1 (6 bases). Germline V lookup: CDR1 SGHNT, CDR2 YYREEE (reference sequence). V lost 4 bases and J lost 5, with 13 bases in between. This CDR3 has 14 residues. CDR3 sequence: CASSIQWDNNEQFF. The CDR3 DNA is TGTGCCAGCAGCATTCAATGGGACAACAATGAGCAGTTCTTC.

This clonotype has more than one count but fewer than ten. CDR3: CASAGASTNEKLFF. The CDR3 DNA reads TGTGCCAGTGCTGGGGCTTCAACTAATGAAAAACTGTTTTTT. The J gene is TRBJ1-4, the V gene TRBV19; tentatively, D is TRBD1 (5 bases). Trimming cost V 8 bases and J 0 bases, with 10 bases left between them. Germline V gene sequence: CDR1 LNHDA, CDR2 SQIVND (reference sequence). The CDR3 loop spans 14 amino acids.

The V gene is TRBV4-1, the J gene TRBJ2-3; TRBD2 agrees at 11 bases. CDR3 length equals 15 residues. V dropped 4 bases and J dropped 4; count of bases not matched to a gene: 4. CDR1 and CDR2 from the germline V gene are MGHRA and YSYEKL. The CDR3 sequence is CASSPLAGASDTQYF. The CDR3 DNA is TGCGCCAGCAGCCCACTAGCGGGAGCCTCAGATACGCAGTATTTT.

Only a few counts were recorded for this clonotype. The rearrangement links TRBV20-1 to TRBJ1-2; D call uncertain. CDR1 is DFQATT and CDR2 is SNEGSKA in the germline V gene (reference sequence). The length of the CDR3 is 14 residues. Deletions cut 2 bases from V and 1 base from J, with 11 bases between. CDR3 region: CSARYYRVNYGYTF. The CDR3 DNA is TGCAGTGCTAGATACTATAGGGTTAACTATGGCTACACCTTC.

The rearrangement joins TRBV6-1 to TRBJ2-1; 13 nucleotides line up with TRBD2. This CDR3 contains 13 residues. Germline V gene data show CDR1 as MNHNS and CDR2 as SASEGT. Trimming cost V 10 bases and J 7 bases; bases outside gene matches: 4. The CDR3 coding sequence is TGTGCCATCGGACTAGCGGGGGTGAATGAGCAGTTCTTC. It codes for CAIGLAGVNEQFF.

This clonotype appeared many times. The chain recombines TRBV6-1 with TRBJ2-7, with TRBD2 as a possible D gene (7 bases). Trimming shortened V by 6 bases and J by 1 base, and 13 bases separated the two germline ends. The CDR3 runs to 14 residues. Germline CDR1 and CDR2: MNHNS and SASEGT. DNA for the CDR3: TGTGCCAGCAGCGGGGGGACACTATCCTACGAGCAGTACTTC. This codes for CASSGGTLSYEQYF.

This clonotype was seen ten or more times. The chain couples TRBV7-6 to TRBJ2-5; tentative D call: TRBD2 (6 bases). Germline CDR1 SGHVS, CDR2 FNYEAQ. The CDR3 extends over 11 amino acids. V was cut by 5 bases and J by 5 bases, with 6 bases left in between. The CDR3 DNA follows: TGTGCCAGCAGCGCGGGGGAGACCCAGTACTTC. Its protein is CASSAGETQYF.